The entry below describes one TCR beta chain. The sample belongs to a study of blood T cell repertoires in COVID-19. Study at large: T cells, B-cell-depleted T cells, or PBMCs provided the cDNA or gDNA that served as material.

Participant age was roughly 18 to 95 years, and participants resided in about two dozen US areas. Cohort assignment relied on participant-reported clinical history. Cohort 3 donors counted as recovered after two negative PCRs, clearance, or resolved symptoms. The assay was immunoSEQ multiplex PCR, and TCRdb's table has in-frame clones only and misses some. This sample has about 290,000 clones, with roughly 90% found just once. The CDR3 is 19 residues long. The V gene end was trimmed by 2 bases and the J gene end by 7 bases; junction bases not matched to a gene: 17. Germline V lookup: CDR1 LGHDT, CDR2 YNNKEL (reference sequence).

Material for sequencing was PBMCs or T cells enriched from blood (not recorded which). This TCR was sampled from a middle-aged woman who had recovered from COVID-19. V gene TRBV3-1 (or the pseudogene TRBV3-2) combines with J gene TRBJ2-1; TRBD2 agrees at 10 bases. CDR3 DNA sequence: TGTGCCAGCAGCCAATTCAAGGCTAGCGGGGGCCTTATTGGGAATGAGCAGTTCTTC. Protein sequence: CASSQFKASGGLIGNEQFF.